This T cell receptor beta chain came from a study of shared clonotypes between healthy human individuals. Authors' analysis steps: ImmunoSEQ only sent back junction sequences with no quality scores, so filtering was done differently. Produced via immunoSEQ multiplex PCR; TCRdb's table is partial and in-frame only. V and J calls and clone size follow that table, whereas D and trimming were derived from the DNA. The profile shows 450,000 to 600,000 clones, 70% to 80% of them singletons. The CDR3 is made up of 16 amino acids. The J segment lost 5 bases and the V segment lost 7 bases, leaving 14 bases of the junction unmatched. Germline V gene sequence: CDR1 MNHNY, CDR2 SVGAGI (reference sequence).

The chain recombines TRBV6-6 with TRBJ1-1; 9 nucleotides align to TRBD1. What was sequenced was PBMCs. The sequence derives from a woman in her thirties or forties in good health. Some clones in this sample may be carry-over from other donors' samples. DNA for the CDR3: TGTGCCAGCACCCAAGGGTTCGGACAGGGGATGACTGAAGCTTTCTTT. This codes for CASTQGFGQGMTEAFF.